The 24 T cell receptor beta chains presented below share a single source sample, sequenced in a study of cytomegalovirus exposure and HLA in healthy donors. Both 60 Vbeta primers and 13 Jbeta primers went into the PCR. The table came from immunoSEQ multiplex PCR; TCRdb's copy has only in-frame clones and leaves some out. This sample has tens of thousands of clones; about 89% occur once, and the top ten carry around a tenth. Sequenced: PBMCs. These receptors came from a man in his thirties or forties in good health and CMV-seropositive.

The rearrangement links TRBV10-3 to TRBJ2-5; TRBD2 matches at 10 bases. CDR1 ENHRY and CDR2 SYGVKD come from the germline V gene. CDR3 length equals 21 residues. The J segment lost 5 bases and the V segment lost 4 bases, leaving 25 bases of the junction unmatched. CDR3: CAISARGRGTLGLAGVETQYF. The DNA for the CDR3 is TGTGCCATCAGTGCTAGGGGTCGTGGGACCTTGGGGCTAGCGGGAGTGGAGACCCAGTACTTC.

The V and J genes are TRBV27 and TRBJ1-1; unclear D gene. V dropped 0 bases and J dropped 11 bases, with 16 bases sitting between them. Per the germline V gene, CDR1 is MNHEY and CDR2 is SMNVEV (reference sequence). This CDR3 contains 14 residues. The chain's CDR3 is CASSLSRLSAEAFF. In nucleotides, the CDR3 is TGTGCCAGCAGTTTATCGAGGTTGTCCGCCGAGGCTTTCTTT.

This chain links TRBV2 with TRBJ1-5; D is undetermined. Germline CDR1 and CDR2: SNHLY and FYNNEI. The CDR3 loop spans 14 amino acids. V lost 7 bases and J 4 bases, leaving 14 bases between the germline ends. The CDR3, as DNA: TGTGCCAGCACGGTGGTCCCTAGAAATCAGCCCCAGCATTTT. Encoded protein: CASTVVPRNQPQHF.

The chain links TRBV19 to TRBJ1-5, with D hard to call. Germline CDR1 is LNHDA and CDR2 is SQIVND (reference sequence). The CDR3 contains 13 residues. V lost 3 bases and J lost 5, with 8 bases in between. CDR3 nucleotide sequence: TGTGCCAGTAGTATCAACGGTTATCAGCCCCAGCATTTT. Amino acid sequence: CASSINGYQPQHF.

The J gene is TRBJ2-5, the V gene TRBV6-1; no reliable D call. The DNA matches TRBJ2-7 better at its end, which makes the J call doubtful. The CDR3 covers 12 residues. Germline CDR1 reads MNHNS; CDR2 reads SASEGT. The CDR3, as DNA: TGTGCCAGCAGTGTGAGCTCCTACGAGCAGTACTTC. Translation gives CASSVSSYEQYF.

This chain connects TRBV29-1 to TRBJ2-7; TRBD1 might be the D (6 bases). Germline CDR1 SQVTM, CDR2 ANQGSEA. Trimming removed 7 bases at V and 3 bases at J, with 13 bases between. The CDR3 sequence is 12 residues long. CDR3 sequence: CSAVDRNYEQYF. CDR3 coding DNA: TGCAGCGCCGTGGACAGAAACTACGAGCAGTACTTC.

This chain links TRBV4-2 with TRBJ2-3; the match to TRBD2 covers 11 bases. The CDR3 loop spans 19 amino acids. The ends lost 0 bases at V and 4 bases at J; junction bases unmatched: 12. Germline V gene sequence: CDR1 LGHNA, CDR2 YNFKEQ. The CDR3 region is CASSQDLTSGSIIADTQYF. The CDR3 DNA reads as TGTGCCAGCAGCCAAGATCTCACTAGCGGGAGTATTATAGCAGATACGCAGTATTTT.

The chain joins TRBV6-5 to TRBJ1-1; D is possibly TRBD1 (5 bases). V lost 1 base and J 5 bases, leaving 11 bases between the germline ends. Germline CDR1 MNHEY, CDR2 SVGAGI. The CDR3 length is 14 residues. The CDR3 nucleotides are TGTGCCAGCAGTTACTGGGGGGGAGAGACTGAAGCTTTCTTT. This sequence encodes CASSYWGGETEAFF.

The V call is TRBV19, the J call TRBJ2-2; 8 nucleotides match TRBD2. Germline assignment: CDR1 LNHDA and CDR2 SQIVND (reference sequence). This CDR3 has 16 residues. Germline trimming cut 7 bases from V and 1 base from J; bases unmatched to any gene: 8. DNA of the CDR3: TGTGCCAGTAAGGCTTATGGGACTAGGAACACCGGGGAGCTGTTTTTT. It yields the protein CASKAYGTRNTGELFF.

The chain employs TRBV5-6 and TRBJ2-3; D gene uncertain. The germline V gene has CDR1 SGHDT and CDR2 YYEEEE. This CDR3 spans 12 amino acids. With 0 bases removed from V and 4 bases from J, the gap between germline ends came to 3 bases. CDR3 sequence reads: CASSLVSDTQYF. Here the CDR3 DNA reads TGTGCCAGCAGCTTGGTCTCAGATACGCAGTATTTT.

The gene calls are TRBV29-1 and TRBJ2-1; no definite D call. The V and J ends lost 0 bases and 4 bases respectively, with 10 bases between them. From germline, CDR1 is SQVTM and CDR2 ANQGSEA. CDR3 size: 14 residues. The CDR3 spells CSVEEPNTYNEQFF. CDR3 DNA: TGCAGCGTTGAAGAACCAAACACGTACAATGAGCAGTTCTTC.

V and J are TRBV19 and TRBJ1-1; TRBD1 matches 8 bases. Per germline, CDR1 LNHDA and CDR2 SQIVND (reference sequence). The V segment lost 5 bases and the J segment 1 base; nucleotides outside the gene matches: 3. The CDR3 spans 14 residues. CDR3 nucleotides: TGTGCCAGTAGTCCAGGGACAGGGAACACTGAAGCTTTCTTT. It translates to CASSPGTGNTEAFF.

The chain carries TRBV2 and TRBJ2-2; perhaps TRBD1 as D (6 bases). Germline CDR1 and CDR2: SNHLY and FYNNEI. The CDR3 is 14 amino acids. The V gene lost 4 bases and the J gene lost 5 bases, with 11 bases spanning the gap. CDR3 in amino acids: CASSGTGRTGELFF. The DNA of the CDR3 is TGTGCCAGCAGTGGTACAGGGCGGACCGGGGAGCTGTTTTTT.

The V and J genes are TRBV27 and TRBJ2-7, with D tentatively TRBD1 (6 bases). The CDR3 has 16 residues. Germline CDR1 MNHEY, CDR2 SMNVEV (reference sequence). Trimming removed 5 bases at V and 2 bases at J, with 19 bases between. CDR3 sequence reads: CASSARLPGDTYEQYF. The CDR3 DNA reads TGTGCCAGCAGTGCCCGATTGCCAGGGGATACCTACGAGCAGTACTTC.

The chain joins TRBV27 to TRBJ2-7, with D possibly being TRBD2 (5 bases). V shed 4 bases and J shed 2 bases, with 12 bases lying between them. The CDR3 contains 14 residues. Germline-derived CDR1 and CDR2 are MNHEY and SMNVEV (reference sequence). This CDR3 is CASSSAGIPYEQYF. Written as DNA, the CDR3 is TGTGCCAGCAGTTCCGCCGGGATCCCCTACGAGCAGTACTTC.

The chain recombines TRBV5-1 with TRBJ2-5; 7 positions agree with TRBD2. The ends lost 1 base at V and 1 base at J; junction bases unmatched: 4. This CDR3 has 15 residues. Per germline, CDR1 SGHRS and CDR2 YFSETQ. This CDR3 reads CASSLTGGSQETQYF. CDR3 nucleotides: TGCGCCAGCAGCTTGACGGGAGGTTCCCAAGAGACCCAGTACTTC.

This sequence joins TRBV27 and TRBJ1-2; D ambiguous. With 5 bases removed from V and 6 bases from J, the gap between germline ends came to 13 bases. This CDR3 is 13 amino acids long. Germline CDR1 MNHEY, CDR2 SMNVEV (reference sequence). CDR3 protein: CASSLDSGDGYTF. The CDR3 region has the DNA TGTGCCAGCAGTCTCGACTCCGGGGATGGCTACACCTTC.

The V call is TRBV5-1, the J call TRBJ2-1; D is possibly TRBD1 (6 bases). This CDR3 region has 20 residues. Trimming left V 0 bases short and J 7 bases short, with 29 bases between. Per the germline V gene, CDR1 is SGHRS and CDR2 is YFSETQ. The CDR3 spells CASSLAFKSRTVTGTNEQFF. CDR3 DNA: TGCGCCAGCAGCTTGGCCTTTAAGTCCAGGACAGTAACAGGGACGAATGAGCAGTTCTTC.

CDR3 sequence: CASSLEGTAMNTEAFF. The CDR3 DNA sequence: TGCGCCAGCAGCTTGGAGGGGACAGCCATGAACACTGAAGCTTTCTTT. The genes are TRBV5-1 and TRBJ1-1; 7 positions agree with TRBD1. V shed 0 bases and J 0 bases; nucleotides not matched to a gene: 5. The CDR3 totals 16 residues. The germline gives CDR1 SGHRS, CDR2 YFSETQ.

This chain uses TRBV18 with TRBJ1-5; D not resolved. Trimming left V 2 bases short and J 3 bases short, with 5 bases between. Germline V CDR1 and CDR2: KGHSH, LQKENI. The CDR3 consists of 13 residues. This CDR3 is CASSPEANQPQHF. The DNA for the CDR3 is TGTGCCAGCTCACCAGAAGCCAATCAGCCCCAGCATTTT.

V and J are TRBV7-8 and TRBJ2-7; weak D call: TRBD1 (6 bases). This CDR3 is built from 14 residues. Per germline, CDR1 SGHVS and CDR2 FQNEAQ. Trimming stripped 4 bases from V and 2 bases from J, with 12 bases between. CDR3 sequence reads: CASSSRGRAYEQYF. The CDR3 DNA sequence: TGTGCCAGCAGCTCCAGGGGTCGCGCCTACGAGCAGTACTTC.

V gene TRBV6-5 combines with J gene TRBJ2-3; TRBD2 matches at 7 bases. V was clipped by 6 bases and J by 5 bases; unmatched bases: 8. Germline V CDR1 and CDR2: MNHEY, SVGAGI. CDR3 length: 14 residues. This CDR3 reads CASRLPGGVDTQYF. CDR3 coding DNA: TGTGCCAGCAGGCTACCGGGAGGTGTAGATACGCAGTATTTT.

The chain employs TRBV18 and TRBJ1-1; 9 positions match TRBD1. Per germline, CDR1 KGHSH and CDR2 LQKENI. The junction had 13 bases not matched to a gene; V was cut back by 2 bases and J by 3 bases. The CDR3 is 18 amino acids. The CDR3 DNA reads TGTGCCAGCTCACCAAATCCGGGACAGGGAATCGGGGACACTGAAGCTTTCTTT. Protein sequence: CASSPNPGQGIGDTEAFF.

The chain carries TRBV27 and TRBJ2-7; 7 bases match TRBD1. CDR1 and CDR2 from the germline V gene are MNHEY and SMNVEV (reference sequence). With V trimmed by 5 bases and J by 2 bases, 12 bases remained unmatched. This CDR3 has 16 residues. The CDR3 loop is CASSTPDRPRPYEQYF. The CDR3, as DNA: TGTGCCAGCAGTACACCGGACAGGCCCAGGCCCTACGAGCAGTACTTC.